This T cell receptor (beta chain) was found in a study of blood T cells in healthy people across ages. Points from the study as a whole: Diversity figures derived from one million T cells were judged to underestimate the true value.

Concerning this clonotype: Its antigen is not identified.

PCR was performed a second time for roughly 6 to 12 cycles using a sample-barcoded 5' primer and a J-beta primer mix. In TCRdb, the 5' RACE reads were re-called with MiXCR into one record per CDR3 protein. Of fewer than 1.5 million distinct CDR3 sequences in the sample, around 39% were seen once. This receptor was taken from a woman aged 18-35 years in good health. Material for sequencing was blood.

The CDR3 DNA follows: TGTGCCAGCATCAACTCCTGGGAGGCGAAGGGTGAAGCTTTCTTT. As protein: CASINSWEAKGEAFF. V and J are TRBV12-3 or TRBV12-4 and TRBJ1-1; D is unclear. CDR3 length: 15 amino acids. Trimming took off 7 bases at V and 7 bases at J, with 22 bases between the two ends.